The subject of this entry is one T cell receptor beta chain. CDR1 is KGHDR, CDR2 SFDVKD, per germline. V lost 5 bases, J lost 5 bases, and 14 bases lay in between. The CDR3 runs to 15 residues. Under the authors' procedure: Amplification from reference gene primers served as the basis for estimated nucleated cell counts. Sequencing used immunoSEQ multiplex PCR; TCRdb keeps in-frame clones, though not all of them. That table furnishes V, J and clone size, whereas the DNA furnished D and trimming. The table records 430,000 or so clones, approximately 91% of them present only once. The data are from a study of blood T cell repertoires in COVID-19. Across the whole study: Sites across the United States, Italy and Spain contributed samples from acute and convalescent COVID-19. Sample material is recorded as cDNA or gDNA derived from T cells, B-cell-depleted T cells, or PBMCs.

Living in roughly 23 US areas, the participants were between 18 and 89 years of age. The sequencing sample was made of PBMCs or T cells enriched from blood (not recorded which). The chain joins TRBV24-1 to TRBJ2-2; D may be TRBD1 (5 bases). The receptor comes from a woman between 18 and 29 years old who had been exposed to COVID-19. The CDR3 bases are TGTGCCACCAGTGGTAACAGGTTCCAGACCGGGGAGCTGTTTTTT. As protein: CATSGNRFQTGELFF.